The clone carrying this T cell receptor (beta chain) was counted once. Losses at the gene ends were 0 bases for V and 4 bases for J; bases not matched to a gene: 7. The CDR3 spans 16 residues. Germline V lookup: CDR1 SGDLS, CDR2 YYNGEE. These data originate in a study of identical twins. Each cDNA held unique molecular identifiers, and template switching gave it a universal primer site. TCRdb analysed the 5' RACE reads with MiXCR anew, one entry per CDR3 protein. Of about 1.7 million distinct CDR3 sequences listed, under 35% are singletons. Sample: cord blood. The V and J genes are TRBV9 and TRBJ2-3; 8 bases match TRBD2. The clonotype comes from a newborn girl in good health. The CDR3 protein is CASSVGGGPVADTQYF. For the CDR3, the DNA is TGTGCCAGCAGCGTAGGCGGGGGGCCGGTCGCAGATACGCAGTATTTT.